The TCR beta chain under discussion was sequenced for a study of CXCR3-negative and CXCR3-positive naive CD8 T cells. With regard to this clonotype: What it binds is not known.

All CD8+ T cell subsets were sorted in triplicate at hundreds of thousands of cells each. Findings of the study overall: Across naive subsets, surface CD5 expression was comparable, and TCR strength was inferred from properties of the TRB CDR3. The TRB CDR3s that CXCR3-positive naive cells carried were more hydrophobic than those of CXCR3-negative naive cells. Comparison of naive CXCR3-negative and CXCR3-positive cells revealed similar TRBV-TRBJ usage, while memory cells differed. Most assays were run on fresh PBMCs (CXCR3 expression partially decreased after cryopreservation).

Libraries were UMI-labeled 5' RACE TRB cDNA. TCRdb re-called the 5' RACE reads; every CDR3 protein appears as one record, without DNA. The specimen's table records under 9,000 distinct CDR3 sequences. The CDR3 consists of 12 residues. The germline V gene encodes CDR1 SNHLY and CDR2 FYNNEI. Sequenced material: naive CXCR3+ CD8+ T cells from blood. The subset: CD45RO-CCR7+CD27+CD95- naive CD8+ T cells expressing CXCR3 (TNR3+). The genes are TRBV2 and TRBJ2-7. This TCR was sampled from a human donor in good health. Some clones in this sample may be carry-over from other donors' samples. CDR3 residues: CAKDRSSYEQYF.